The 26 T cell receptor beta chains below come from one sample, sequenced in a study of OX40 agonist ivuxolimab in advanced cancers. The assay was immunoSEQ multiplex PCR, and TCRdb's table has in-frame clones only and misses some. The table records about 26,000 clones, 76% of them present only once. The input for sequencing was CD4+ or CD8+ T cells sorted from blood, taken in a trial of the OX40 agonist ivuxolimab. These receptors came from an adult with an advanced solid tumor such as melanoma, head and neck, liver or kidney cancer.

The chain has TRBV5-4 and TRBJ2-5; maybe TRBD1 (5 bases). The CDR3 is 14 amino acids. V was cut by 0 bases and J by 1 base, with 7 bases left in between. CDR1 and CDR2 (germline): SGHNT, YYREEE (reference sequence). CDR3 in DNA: TGTGCCAGCAGCTTGGGGGGCAGCCAAGAGACCCAGTACTTC. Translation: CASSLGGSQETQYF. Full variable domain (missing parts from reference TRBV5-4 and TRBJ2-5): ETGVTQSPTHLIKTRGQQVTLRCSSQSGHNTVSWYQQALGQGPQFIFQYYREEENGRGNFPPRFSGLQFPNYSSELNVNALELDDSALYLCASSLGGSQETQYFGPGTRLLVL.

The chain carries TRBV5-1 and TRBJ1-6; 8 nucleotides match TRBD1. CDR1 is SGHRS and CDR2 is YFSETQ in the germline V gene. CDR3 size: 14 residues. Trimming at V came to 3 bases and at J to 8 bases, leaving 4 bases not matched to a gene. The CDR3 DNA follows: TGCGCCAGCAGCTCCGGACAGGGATATTCACCCCTCCACTTT. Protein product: CASSSGQGYSPLHF.

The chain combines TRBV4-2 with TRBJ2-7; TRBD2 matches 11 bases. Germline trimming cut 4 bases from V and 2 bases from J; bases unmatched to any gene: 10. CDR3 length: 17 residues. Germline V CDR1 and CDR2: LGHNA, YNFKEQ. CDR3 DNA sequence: TGTGCCAGCAGCCGGAAGGGGGGACTAGCGGACACCTACGAGCAGTACTTC. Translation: CASSRKGGLADTYEQYF.

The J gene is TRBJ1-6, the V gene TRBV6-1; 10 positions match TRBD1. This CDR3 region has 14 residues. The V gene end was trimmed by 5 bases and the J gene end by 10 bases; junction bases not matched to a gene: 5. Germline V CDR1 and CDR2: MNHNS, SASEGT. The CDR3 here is CASSRDRGFSPLHF. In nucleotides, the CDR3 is TGTGCCAGCAGTCGGGACAGGGGTTTCTCACCCCTCCACTTT.

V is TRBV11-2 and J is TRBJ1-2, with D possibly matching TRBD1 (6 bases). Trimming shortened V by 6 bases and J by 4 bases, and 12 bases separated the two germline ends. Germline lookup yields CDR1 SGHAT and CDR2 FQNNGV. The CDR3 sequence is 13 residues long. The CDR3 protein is CASSRDRFYGYTF. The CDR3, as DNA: TGTGCCAGCAGTCGCGACAGGTTCTATGGCTACACCTTC.

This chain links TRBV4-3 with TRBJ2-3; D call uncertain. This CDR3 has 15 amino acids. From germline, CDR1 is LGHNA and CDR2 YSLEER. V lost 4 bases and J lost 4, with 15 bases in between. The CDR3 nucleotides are TGCGCCAGCAGCCGAAGAGTGGCGAAGGCAGATACGCAGTATTTT. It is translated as CASSRRVAKADTQYF.

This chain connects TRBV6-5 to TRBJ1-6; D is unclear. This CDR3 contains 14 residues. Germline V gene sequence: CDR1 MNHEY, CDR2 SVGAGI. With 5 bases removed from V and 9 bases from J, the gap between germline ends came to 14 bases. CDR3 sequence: CASSAQDLGSPLHF. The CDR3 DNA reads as TGTGCCAGCAGTGCCCAGGACCTAGGTTCACCCCTCCACTTT.

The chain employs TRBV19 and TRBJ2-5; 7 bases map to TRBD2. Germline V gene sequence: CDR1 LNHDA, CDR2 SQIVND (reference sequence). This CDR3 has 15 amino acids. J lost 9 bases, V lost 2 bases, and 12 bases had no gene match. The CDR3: CASSIKSSGVIPQYF. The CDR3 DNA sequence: TGTGCCAGTAGTATAAAGTCTAGCGGTGTTATACCCCAGTACTTC.

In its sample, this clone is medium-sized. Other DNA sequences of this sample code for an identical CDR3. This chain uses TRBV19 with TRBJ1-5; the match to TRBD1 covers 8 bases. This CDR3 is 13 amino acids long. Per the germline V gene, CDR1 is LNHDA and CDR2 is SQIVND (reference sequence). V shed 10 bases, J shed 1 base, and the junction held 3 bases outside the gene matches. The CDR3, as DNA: TGTGCCACCGACAGGGGAAGCAATCAGCCCCAGCATTTT. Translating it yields CATDRGSNQPQHF.

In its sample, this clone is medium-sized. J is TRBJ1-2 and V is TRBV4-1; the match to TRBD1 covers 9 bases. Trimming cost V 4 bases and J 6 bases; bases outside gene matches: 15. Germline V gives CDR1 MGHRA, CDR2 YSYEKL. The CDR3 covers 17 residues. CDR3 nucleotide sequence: TGCGCCAGCAGCCTGTGGACAGGGGAAAGGAGTAAAAATGGCTACACCTTC. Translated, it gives CASSLWTGERSKNGYTF.

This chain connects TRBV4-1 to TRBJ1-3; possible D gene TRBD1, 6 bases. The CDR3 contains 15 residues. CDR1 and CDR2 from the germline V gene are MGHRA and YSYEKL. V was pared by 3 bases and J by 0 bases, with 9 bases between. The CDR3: CASSHNRDSGNTIYF. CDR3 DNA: TGCGCCAGCAGCCACAACAGGGACTCTGGAAACACCATATATTTT.

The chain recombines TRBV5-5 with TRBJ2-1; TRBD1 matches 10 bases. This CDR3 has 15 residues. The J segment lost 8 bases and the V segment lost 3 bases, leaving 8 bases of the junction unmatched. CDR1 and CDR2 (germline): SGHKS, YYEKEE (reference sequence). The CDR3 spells CASSSWGQGLDEQFF. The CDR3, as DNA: TGTGCCAGCAGCTCTTGGGGACAGGGGCTCGATGAGCAGTTCTTC.

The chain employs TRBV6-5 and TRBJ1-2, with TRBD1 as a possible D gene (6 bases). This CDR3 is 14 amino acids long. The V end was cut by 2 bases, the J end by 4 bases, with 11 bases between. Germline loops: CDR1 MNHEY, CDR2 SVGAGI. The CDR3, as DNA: TGTGCCAGCAGTTACAGGACAGCCATCTATGGCTACACCTTC. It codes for CASSYRTAIYGYTF.

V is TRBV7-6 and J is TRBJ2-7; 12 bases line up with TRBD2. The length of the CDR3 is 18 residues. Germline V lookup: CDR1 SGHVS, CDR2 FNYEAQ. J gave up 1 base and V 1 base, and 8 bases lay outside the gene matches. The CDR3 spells CASSLVPASGGASYEQYF. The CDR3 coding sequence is TGTGCCAGCAGCTTAGTACCGGCTAGCGGGGGGGCATCCTACGAGCAGTACTTC. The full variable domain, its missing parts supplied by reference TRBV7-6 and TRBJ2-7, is GAGVSQSPRYKVTKRGQDVALRCDPISGHVSLYWYRQALGQGPEFLTYFNYEAQQDKSGLPNDRFSAERPEGSISTLTIQRTEQRDSAMYRCASSLVPASGGASYEQYFGPGTRLTVT.

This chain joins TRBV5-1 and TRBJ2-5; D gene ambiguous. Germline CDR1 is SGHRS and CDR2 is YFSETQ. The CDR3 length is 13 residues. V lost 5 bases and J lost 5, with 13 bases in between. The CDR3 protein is CASRGRSRETQYF. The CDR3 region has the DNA TGCGCCAGCAGGGGTCGGTCGAGGGAGACCCAGTACTTC. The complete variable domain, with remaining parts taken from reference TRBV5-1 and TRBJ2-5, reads KAGVTQTPRYLIKTRGQQVTLSCSPISGHRSVSWYQQTPGQGLQFLFEYFSETQRNKGNFPGRFSGRQFSNSRSEMNVSTLELGDSALYLCASRGRSRETQYFGPGTRLLVL.

CDR3 residues: CASSLVSGQGTLHF. CDR3 DNA sequence: TGTGCCAGCAGCTTAGTGTCAGGACAGGGGACCCTCCACTTT. The rearrangement links TRBV7-3 to TRBJ1-6, with 9 bases aligning to TRBD1. Germline assignment: CDR1 SGHTA and CDR2 FQGTGA. This CDR3 is built from 14 residues. Trimming cost V 2 bases and J 14 bases; bases outside gene matches: 7.

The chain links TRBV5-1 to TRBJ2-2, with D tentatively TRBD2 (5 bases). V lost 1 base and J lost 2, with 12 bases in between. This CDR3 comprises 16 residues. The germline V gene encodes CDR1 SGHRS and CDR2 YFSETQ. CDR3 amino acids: CASSLLQRGNTGELFF. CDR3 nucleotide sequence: TGCGCCAGCAGCTTGTTACAACGGGGTAACACCGGGGAGCTGTTTTTT. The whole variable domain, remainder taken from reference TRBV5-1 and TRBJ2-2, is KAGVTQTPRYLIKTRGQQVTLSCSPISGHRSVSWYQQTPGQGLQFLFEYFSETQRNKGNFPGRFSGRQFSNSRSEMNVSTLELGDSALYLCASSLLQRGNTGELFFGEGSRLTVL.

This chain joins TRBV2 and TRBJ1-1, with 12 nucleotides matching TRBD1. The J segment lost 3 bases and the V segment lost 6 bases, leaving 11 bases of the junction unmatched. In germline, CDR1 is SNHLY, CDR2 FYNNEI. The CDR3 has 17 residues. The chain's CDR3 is CASRYGTGGGWYTEAFF. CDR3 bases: TGTGCCAGCAGATACGGGACAGGGGGCGGTTGGTACACTGAAGCTTTCTTT.

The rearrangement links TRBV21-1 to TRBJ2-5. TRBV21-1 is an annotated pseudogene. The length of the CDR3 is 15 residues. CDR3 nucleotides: TGTGCCAGCAGTTTGTCAGGGACCGAATTCGAGACCCAGTACTTC. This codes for CASSLSGTEFETQYF.

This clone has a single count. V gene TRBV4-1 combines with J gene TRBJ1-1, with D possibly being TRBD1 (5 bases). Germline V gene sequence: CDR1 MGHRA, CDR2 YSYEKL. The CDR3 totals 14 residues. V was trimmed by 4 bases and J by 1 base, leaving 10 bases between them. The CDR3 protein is CASSRQQANTEAFF. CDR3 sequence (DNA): TGCGCCAGCAGCCGGCAACAGGCGAACACTGAAGCTTTCTTT.

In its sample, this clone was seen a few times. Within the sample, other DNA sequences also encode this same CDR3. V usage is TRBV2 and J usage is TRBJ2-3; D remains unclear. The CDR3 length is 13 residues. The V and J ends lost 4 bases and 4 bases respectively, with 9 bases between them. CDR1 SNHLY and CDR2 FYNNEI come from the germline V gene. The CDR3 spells CASSVESADTQYF. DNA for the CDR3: TGTGCCAGCAGTGTGGAGAGCGCAGATACGCAGTATTTT.

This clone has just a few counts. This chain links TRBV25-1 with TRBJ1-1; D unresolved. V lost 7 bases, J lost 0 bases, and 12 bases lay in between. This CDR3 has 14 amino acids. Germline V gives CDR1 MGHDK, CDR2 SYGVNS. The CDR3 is CASTADHMNTEAFF. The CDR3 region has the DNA TGTGCCAGCACAGCGGACCACATGAACACTGAAGCTTTCTTT.

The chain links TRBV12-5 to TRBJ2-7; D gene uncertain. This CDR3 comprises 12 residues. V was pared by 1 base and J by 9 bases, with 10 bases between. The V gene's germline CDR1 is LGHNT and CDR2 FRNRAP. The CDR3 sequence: CASGLALWGQYF. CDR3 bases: TGTGCTAGTGGTTTGGCTCTATGGGGGCAGTACTTC.

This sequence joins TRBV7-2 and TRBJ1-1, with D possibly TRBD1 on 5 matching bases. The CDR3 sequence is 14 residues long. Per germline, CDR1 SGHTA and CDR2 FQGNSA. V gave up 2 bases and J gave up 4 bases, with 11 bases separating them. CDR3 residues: CASSLRDLGTEAFF. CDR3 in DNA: TGTGCCAGCAGCTTAAGGGACCTGGGCACTGAAGCTTTCTTT. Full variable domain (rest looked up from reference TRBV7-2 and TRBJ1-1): GAGVSQSPSNKVTEKGKDVELRCDPISGHTALYWYRQSLGQGLEFLIYFQGNSAPDKSGLPSDRFSAERTGGSVSTLTIQRTQQEDSAVYLCASSLRDLGTEAFFGQGTRLTVV.

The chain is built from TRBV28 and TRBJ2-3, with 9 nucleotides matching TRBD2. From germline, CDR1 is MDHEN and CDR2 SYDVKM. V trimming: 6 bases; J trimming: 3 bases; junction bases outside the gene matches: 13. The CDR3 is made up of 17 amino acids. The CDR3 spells CASSNSGGGARTDTQYF. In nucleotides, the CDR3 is TGTGCCAGCAGCAATTCCGGCGGGGGGGCGAGAACAGATACGCAGTATTTT. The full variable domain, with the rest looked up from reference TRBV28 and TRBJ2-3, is DVKVTQSSRYLVKRTGEKVFLECVQDMDHENMFWYRQDPGLGLRLIYFSYDVKMKEKGDIPEGYSVSREKKERFSLILESASTNQTSMYLCASSNSGGGARTDTQYFGPGTRLTVL.

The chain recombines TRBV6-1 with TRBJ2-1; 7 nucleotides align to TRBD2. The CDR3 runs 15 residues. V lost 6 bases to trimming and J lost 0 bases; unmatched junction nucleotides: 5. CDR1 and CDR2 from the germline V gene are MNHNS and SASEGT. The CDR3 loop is CASRRAGSSYNEQFF. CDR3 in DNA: TGTGCCAGCAGAAGAGCGGGGAGCTCCTACAATGAGCAGTTCTTC.